This paragraph reports one T cell receptor beta chain. Under the authors' procedure: Without quality scores, immunoSEQ junctional reads could not be filtered like full-length reads. TCRdb's copy holds only in-frame clones and misses some; the assay was immunoSEQ multiplex PCR. The DNA was the basis for D and trimming; V, J and clone size are from that table. The sample records about 690,000 clones, 90% being singletons. The entry originates in a study of shared clonotypes between healthy human individuals. The source of this sequence is a man aged 18 to 30 in good health. Some clones in this sample may be carry-over from other donors' samples. Specimen: memory CD8+ T cells from PBMCs. This sample's subset: CD45RO+ cells pooled with CCR7-negative TemRA cells.

The chain's CDR3 is CASSQDPGGNAGDEQFF. The CDR3 DNA is TGCGCCAGCAGCCAGGACCCTGGCGGCAACGCTGGGGATGAGCAGTTCTTC. The V and J genes are TRBV4-3 and TRBJ2-1; D remains ambiguous. V shed 3 bases and J shed 8 bases, with 23 bases lying between them. Germline V gene data show CDR1 as LGHNA and CDR2 as YSLEER. This CDR3 is built from 17 residues.